A single sample is the source of the 16 T cell receptor beta chains below, sequenced in a study of chemoradiotherapy in HPV16-positive cancers. Sequencing was performed with immunoSEQ multiplex PCR; in TCRdb, only in-frame clones are kept and a portion is missing. The sample lists about 6,400 clones, over 60% seen once, with approximately 30% in the top ten. The sample was tumor tissue, taken from a patient who underwent chemoradiotherapy. These receptors were collected from a human donor with HPV-associated anogenital cancer.

This chain connects TRBV5-1 to TRBJ1-2; the match to TRBD1 covers 11 bases. J was trimmed by 8 bases and V by 1 base; bases with no gene match: 7. CDR3 length: 15 amino acids. Germline CDR1 SGHRS, CDR2 YFSETQ. CDR3 coding DNA: TGCGCCAGCAGCTTGTCGGGACAGGGGGTCGAAGGCTACACCTTC. It yields the protein CASSLSGQGVEGYTF.

The chain employs TRBV9 and TRBJ2-7; D remains ambiguous. This CDR3 has 14 amino acids. V lost 4 bases and J lost 5, with 16 bases in between. Germline V CDR1 and CDR2: SGDLS, YYNGEE. The CDR3 coding sequence is TGTGCCAGCAGCTCCGGGCCAGCTGCCCACGAGCAGTACTTC. It encodes CASSSGPAAHEQYF.

This chain joins TRBV4-1 and TRBJ2-2; D is unresolved. The V and J ends lost 0 bases and 6 bases respectively, with 5 bases between them. In germline, CDR1 is MGHRA, CDR2 YSYEKL. The CDR3 totals 13 residues. The CDR3 sequence: CASSQEGPGELFF. Written as DNA, the CDR3 is TGCGCCAGCAGCCAAGAAGGGCCCGGGGAGCTGTTTTTT.

The chain combines TRBV7-2 with TRBJ2-7, with 7 nucleotides matching TRBD2. Germline V lookup: CDR1 SGHTA, CDR2 FQGNSA. With 0 bases clipped from V and 9 bases from J, the junction kept 14 bases outside the gene matches. The CDR3 contains 16 residues. CDR3 sequence (DNA): TGTGCCAGCAGCTTAGCGGGGAGGGAGGGAGTTCTTTCGCAGTACTTC. The encoded protein is CASSLAGREGVLSQYF.

This rearrangement joins TRBV7-9 to TRBJ2-7, with D possibly TRBD2 on 6 matching bases. The germline V gene has CDR1 SEHNR and CDR2 FQNEAQ (reference sequence). The CDR3 sequence is 14 residues long. V was cut by 5 bases and J by 2 bases, with 13 bases left in between. CDR3 bases: TGTGCCAGCAGCCCCCGGGACTCAGCCTACGAGCAGTACTTC. Translated: CASSPRDSAYEQYF.

CDR3 nucleotides: TGCACCAGCAGCCAAGATCACAGCGGGGCCGGGGAGCTGTTTTTT. It specifies CTSSQDHSGAGELFF. The chain couples TRBV1 to TRBJ2-2; the listed D gene, TRBD2, was not tested against the DNA. TRBV1 is a pseudogene locus. The CDR3 contains 15 residues.

V is TRBV27 and J is TRBJ2-1, with TRBD1 identical over 9 bases. The trim removed 5 bases at V and 3 bases at J, leaving 5 bases unmatched. CDR3 length: 15 amino acids. Germline V gives CDR1 MNHEY, CDR2 SMNVEV (reference sequence). CDR3 sequence: CASSQGQGFYNEQFF. CDR3 in DNA: TGTGCCAGCAGTCAGGGACAGGGATTCTACAATGAGCAGTTCTTC.

The chain's CDR3 is CASSARTGAELFF. DNA for the CDR3: TGTGCCAGCAGCGCTCGGACGGGAGCGGAGCTGTTTTTT. The chain links TRBV9 to TRBJ2-2; a weak D match, TRBD2 (6 bases). The CDR3 runs 13 residues. Germline V gene sequence: CDR1 SGDLS, CDR2 YYNGEE. V gave up 3 bases and J gave up 10 bases, with 13 bases separating them. Combining the CDR3 with reference TRBV9 and TRBJ2-2 gives the whole variable domain DSGVTQTPKHLITATGQRVTLRCSPRSGDLSVYWYQQSLDQGLQFLIQYYNGEERAKGNILERFSAQQFPDLHSELNLSSLELGDSALYFCASSARTGAELFFGEGSRLTVL.

This chain connects TRBV6-6 to TRBJ1-5; D is uncertain. The germline CDR1 and CDR2 sequences are MNHNY and SVGAGI (reference sequence). V was clipped by 1 base and J by 1 base, with 2 bases between them. The CDR3 sequence is 13 residues long. As DNA, the CDR3 is TGTGCCAGCAGTTACTACAGCAATCAGCCCCAGCATTTT. Its translation: CASSYYSNQPQHF.

This clone was detected a few times. This chain links TRBV30 with TRBJ2-1; 7 positions agree with TRBD1. The CDR3 loop spans 16 amino acids. In germline, CDR1 is GTSNPN, CDR2 SVGIG (reference sequence). The J segment lost 0 bases and the V segment lost 2 bases, leaving 7 bases of the junction unmatched. This CDR3 reads CAWSRTGVSSYNEQFF. The DNA of the CDR3 is TGTGCCTGGAGTCGTACAGGGGTGAGCTCCTACAATGAGCAGTTCTTC. The full variable domain, its missing parts supplied by reference TRBV30 and TRBJ2-1, is SQTIHQWPATLVQPVGSPLSLECTVEGTSNPNLYWYRQAAGRGLQLLFYSVGIGQISSEVPQNLSASRPQDRQFILSSKKLLLSDSGFYLCAWSRTGVSSYNEQFFGPGTRLTVL.

This clone was seen only once. The chain recombines TRBV2 with TRBJ2-2, with 7 bases lining up with TRBD1. Germline loops: CDR1 SNHLY, CDR2 FYNNEI. There are 16 residues in the CDR3. Losses at the gene ends were 4 bases for V and 7 bases for J; bases not matched to a gene: 12. CDR3 nucleotide sequence: TGTGCCAGCAGTGTAGGGGGCGCAGGGAAGCACGGGGAGCTGTTTTTT. Translating gives CASSVGGAGKHGELFF.

The J gene is TRBJ1-2, the V gene TRBV5-6; 8 bases are a match to TRBD1. Germline trimming cut 4 bases from V and 3 bases from J; bases unmatched to any gene: 14. The V gene's germline CDR1 is SGHDT and CDR2 YYEEEE. The CDR3 has 17 amino acids. The CDR3: CASSLERSRGQDYGYTF. The CDR3 DNA reads as TGTGCCAGCAGCCTTGAAAGGAGCAGGGGACAGGACTATGGCTACACCTTC.

The chain couples TRBV18 to TRBJ1-5; a weak D match, TRBD1 (5 bases). V dropped 4 bases and J dropped 10 bases, with 17 bases sitting between them. The CDR3 is made up of 14 amino acids. Germline loops: CDR1 KGHSH, CDR2 LQKENI. Here the CDR3 DNA reads TGTGCCAGCTCACAGGGGCCCCGTCCGAAACCCCAGCATTTT. It encodes CASSQGPRPKPQHF.

This clone turned up a few times. J is TRBJ2-2 and V is TRBV28, with 8 nucleotides matching TRBD2. From germline, CDR1 is MDHEN and CDR2 SYDVKM. The CDR3 has 15 amino acids. V was clipped by 6 bases and J by 3 bases; unmatched bases: 6. The CDR3 DNA is TGTGCCAGCAGACACGGGACTAGGGACACCGGGGAGCTGTTTTTT. Amino acids: CASRHGTRDTGELFF.

A word on this clone: Other DNA sequences within the sample encode an identical CDR3. V is TRBV11-3 and J is TRBJ2-3; tentatively, D is TRBD1 (5 bases). This CDR3 contains 16 residues. Deletions cut 5 bases from V and 0 bases from J, with 15 bases between. Germline values: CDR1 SGHNT, CDR2 YENEEA. This CDR3 is CASSPKEGVSTDTQYF. DNA of the CDR3: TGTGCCAGCAGCCCGAAGGAAGGGGTGAGCACAGATACGCAGTATTTT.

The chain employs TRBV12-5 and TRBJ2-3; D perhaps matches TRBD2 (5 bases). Trimming took 7 bases from V and 8 from J, leaving 13 bases between them. This CDR3 has 12 amino acids. Germline V lookup: CDR1 LGHNT, CDR2 FRNRAP. CDR3 DNA sequence: TGTGCTAGTGCCAGTTTGCTAGCTACGCAGTATTTT. Protein: CASASLLATQYF.